The rows below give T cell receptor beta chains drawn from one sample of a study of T cells in Graves' hyperthyroidism and ophthalmopathy. TCRdb used MiXCR to reprocess the multiplex PCR reads, holding one entry per CDR3 protein. The sample includes about 330,000 distinct CDR3 sequences, roughly an eighth of them seen just once. Sequenced input: blood. These receptors were obtained from a woman aged 40 to 55 with Graves' ophthalmopathy. CDR3s include the opening cysteine and the closing phenylalanine or tryptophan. The D gene is left open where the match is weak. Size tells how often a clone was seen (once, few, many) or the class of an expanded clone, and some rows leave it out.

D	V	J	size	CDR3	DNA
TRBD1	TRBV7-4	TRBJ2-7	few	CASSPGQGTSPYEQYF	TGTGCCAGCAGCCCGGGACAGGGGACTTCTCCCTACGAGCAGTACTTC
-	TRBV12-3/TRBV12-4	TRBJ2-2	many	CASTLAGNSNTGELFF	TGTGCCAGCACTCTAGCAGGGAACTCGAACACCGGGGAGCTGTTTTTT
-	TRBV7-9	TRBJ1-1	few	CASSLYNRRENRNTEAFF	TGTGCCAGCAGCTTATACAACAGACGGGAAAATAGGAACACTGAAGCTTTCTTT
TRBD1	TRBV4-1	TRBJ1-1	-	CASSQDGQGWTEAFF	TGCGCCAGCAGCCAAGATGGACAGGGTTGGACTGAAGCTTTCTTT
TRBD1	TRBV30	TRBJ1-1	few	CAWSRRETGLNTEAFF	TGTGCCTGGAGTCGTAGGGAGACAGGGCTGAACACTGAAGCTTTCTTT
TRBD2	TRBV28	TRBJ2-4	many	CASGTSGAQAKNIQYF	TGTGCCAGCGGGACTAGCGGGGCTCAAGCCAAAAACATTCAGTACTTC
-	TRBV5-1	TRBJ2-1	many	CASSLTGTYNEQFF	TGCGCCAGCAGCTTGACAGGAACCTACAATGAGCAGTTCTTC
TRBD1	TRBV9	TRBJ1-6	few	CASSGGQGKLHNSPLHF	TGTGCCAGCAGCGGCGGACAGGGGAAATTACATAATTCACCCCTCCACTTT
-	TRBV6-5	TRBJ2-7	many	CASSYSKGEQYF	TGTGCCAGCAGTTACTCGAAGGGTGAGCAGTACTTC
TRBD1	TRBV20-1	TRBJ1-1	many	CSAATGMNTEAFF	TGCAGTGCTGCGACAGGGATGAACACTGAAGCTTTCTTT
-	TRBV12-3/TRBV12-4	TRBJ1-5	many	CASSPTGGVGHLSNQPQHF	TGTGCCAGCAGTCCCACGGGGGGGGTAGGACACCTCAGCAATCAGCCCCAGCATTTT
-	TRBV10-3	TRBJ2-1	-	CAISGRPSDEQFF	TGTGCCATCAGCGGCCGACCATCGGATGAGCAGTTCTTC
-	TRBV10-3	TRBJ2-1	-	CAISESIVYEQFF	TGTGCCATCAGTGAGTCCATAGTCTATGAGCAGTTCTTC
-	TRBV6-1	TRBJ2-1	-	CASSNPSGTSSYNEQFF	TGTGCCAGCAGTAACCCAAGCGGCACAAGCTCCTACAATGAGCAGTTCTTC
TRBD1	TRBV4-1	TRBJ1-2	-	CASSPTGEYGYTF	TGCGCCAGCAGCCCGACAGGGGAATATGGCTACACCTTC
-	TRBV9	TRBJ2-1	-	CASSVVGEQFF	TGTGCCAGCAGCGTAGTAGGTGAGCAGTTCTTC
TRBD1	TRBV30	TRBJ1-2	-	CAWSRDRAGDGYTF	TGTGCCTGGAGCCGGGACAGAGCCGGCGATGGCTACACCTTC
TRBD1	TRBV7-6	TRBJ2-7	few	CASSTGTGNYEQYF	TGTGCCAGCAGCACCGGGACAGGAAACTACGAGCAGTACTTC